A single sample gave rise to the 31 T cell receptor beta chains below, sequenced in a study of blood T cell repertoires in COVID-19. This table comes from immunoSEQ multiplex PCR, and its TCRdb copy is limited to in-frame clones, with some not included. The data contain approximately 85,000 clones, approximately 80% of them seen just once; the ten biggest clones take up more than 10%. The material sequenced was peripheral blood. All receptors derive from a human donor in a cohort sampled during active COVID-19.

This rearrangement joins TRBV7-8 to TRBJ2-7, with D perhaps TRBD1 (5 bases). Germline CDR1 and CDR2: SGHVS and FQNEAQ. The CDR3 extends over 13 amino acids. The V end was cut by 3 bases, the J end by 2 bases, with 8 bases between. The CDR3 DNA sequence: TGTGCCAGCAGCTTTTTCAGGGCCTACGAGCAGTACTTC. It yields the protein CASSFFRAYEQYF.

The rearrangement links TRBV6-5 to TRBJ2-5, with D possibly being TRBD1 (5 bases). V lost 2 bases, J lost 4 bases, and 11 bases lay in between. The CDR3 consists of 14 residues. CDR1 and CDR2 (germline): MNHEY, SVGAGI. The CDR3 nucleotides are TGTGCCAGCAGTTACGATGACAGTCGAGAGACCCAGTACTTC. It is translated as CASSYDDSRETQYF.

The gene calls are TRBV11-3 and TRBJ2-1; 12 bases fit TRBD2. V lost 4 bases and J lost 9; bases outside the gene matches: 7. CDR1 and CDR2 from the germline V gene are SGHNT and YENEEA. This CDR3 has 15 amino acids. The CDR3 sequence is CASSWTSGVGGEQFF. The CDR3 region has the DNA TGTGCCAGCAGCTGGACTAGCGGGGTTGGTGGTGAGCAGTTCTTC.

This sequence joins TRBV6-6 and TRBJ2-1; D possibly corresponds to TRBD1 (6 bases). The V and J ends lost 4 bases and 3 bases respectively, with 16 bases between them. CDR3 length equals 16 residues. The germline gives CDR1 MNHNY, CDR2 SVGAGI (reference sequence). CDR3 sequence reads: CASSSPARGNYNEQFF. DNA for the CDR3: TGTGCCAGCAGTTCCCCCGCCAGGGGTAACTACAATGAGCAGTTCTTC.

The chain carries TRBV18 and TRBJ2-7; maybe TRBD1 (6 bases). The CDR3 runs 15 residues. Germline-derived CDR1 and CDR2 are KGHSH and LQKENI. Trimming took off 3 bases at V and 1 base at J, with 13 bases between the two ends. The CDR3 is CASSPRQGQSYEQYF. The CDR3 coding sequence is TGTGCCAGCTCACCGAGGCAGGGGCAATCCTACGAGCAGTACTTC.

This chain links TRBV5-1 with TRBJ2-2; no definite D call. With 3 bases removed from V and 3 bases from J, the gap between germline ends came to 9 bases. The CDR3 extends over 14 amino acids. The V gene's germline CDR1 is SGHRS and CDR2 YFSETQ. The CDR3 loop is CASSSRSDTGELFF. The CDR3 DNA follows: TGCGCCAGCAGCTCCAGGTCCGACACCGGGGAGCTGTTTTTT.

The chain is built from TRBV6-5 and TRBJ2-7; D is perhaps TRBD1 (6 bases). Looked up from germline, CDR1 is MNHEY and CDR2 is SVGAGI. The V end lost 2 bases, the J end lost 2 bases, and 13 bases lay between the germline ends. This CDR3 spans 15 amino acids. The CDR3 DNA reads as TGTGCCAGCAGTTACGGGGCAGGGGTGACCTACGAGCAGTACTTC. Its protein product is CASSYGAGVTYEQYF.

This clone was counted once. V and J are TRBV5-1 and TRBJ1-1; TRBD1 might be the D (5 bases). V gave up 0 bases and J gave up 4 bases, with 13 bases separating them. Germline CDR1 is SGHRS and CDR2 is YFSETQ. The CDR3 spans 15 residues. The CDR3 coding sequence is TGCGCCAGCAGCTTGGAAGGACCAAGGGGCACTGAAGCTTTCTTT. As protein: CASSLEGPRGTEAFF.

The chain combines TRBV9 with TRBJ1-1, with D uncertain. This CDR3 comprises 13 residues. Germline CDR1 SGDLS, CDR2 YYNGEE. Trimming shortened V by 4 bases and J by 5 bases, and 12 bases separated the two germline ends. CDR3 nucleotide sequence: TGTGCCAGCAGCCCAGGCAGGCTGACTGAAGCTTTCTTT. This codes for CASSPGRLTEAFF.

The chain joins TRBV19 to TRBJ1-1; D is unresolved. The CDR3 is 13 residues long. CDR1 is LNHDA, CDR2 SQIVND, per germline (reference sequence). Trimming removed 4 bases from V and 4 bases from J, with 10 bases in between. CDR3: CASSTFVSTEAFF. The CDR3 DNA reads as TGTGCCAGTAGTACTTTCGTGAGCACTGAAGCTTTCTTT.

This clone was found a few times. This chain links TRBV7-9 with TRBJ2-3, with unresolved D. The ends were cut back, 5 bases at V and 6 bases at J, with 9 bases in the middle. The CDR3 loop spans 12 amino acids. The germline V gene encodes CDR1 SEHNR and CDR2 FQNEAQ (reference sequence). The CDR3 loop is CASSHHLDTQYF. The CDR3 DNA sequence: TGTGCCAGCAGCCATCACTTGGATACGCAGTATTTT.

The chain couples TRBV2 to TRBJ2-2; D is ambiguous. The germline V and J ends were trimmed by 6 bases and 4 bases, with 9 bases remaining between them. This CDR3 is built from 13 residues. Germline assignment: CDR1 SNHLY and CDR2 FYNNEI. The CDR3 DNA sequence: TGTGCCAGCAGCCCTTGGCTCACCGGGGAGCTGTTTTTT. It specifies CASSPWLTGELFF.

This chain uses TRBV5-5 with TRBJ1-1; D is unclear. Germline V gene sequence: CDR1 SGHKS, CDR2 YYEKEE (reference sequence). Trimming stripped 6 bases from V and 1 base from J, with 13 bases between. The CDR3 sequence is 14 residues long. CDR3 loop: CASTVSWRNTEAFF. The CDR3 coding sequence is TGTGCCAGCACCGTATCCTGGAGGAACACTGAAGCTTTCTTT.

The genes are TRBV11-2 and TRBJ2-7; 10 bases are shared with TRBD1. J gave up 2 bases and V 5 bases, and 6 bases lay outside the gene matches. Germline loops: CDR1 SGHAT, CDR2 FQNNGV. The length of the CDR3 is 15 residues. The CDR3: CASSGEGTGAYEQYF. The CDR3 DNA reads TGTGCCAGCAGCGGAGAGGGGACAGGGGCCTACGAGCAGTACTTC.

This clone was counted a single time. This chain uses TRBV4-1 with TRBJ2-1, with TRBD2 matching over 13 bases. J was trimmed by 8 bases and V by 2 bases; bases with no gene match: 12. Germline-derived CDR1 and CDR2 are MGHRA and YSYEKL. The CDR3 consists of 18 residues. The CDR3 protein is CASSQIGLAGATGDEQFF. The CDR3 coding sequence is TGCGCCAGCAGCCAAATCGGACTAGCGGGGGCGACCGGAGATGAGCAGTTCTTC.

V is TRBV3-1 (or the pseudogene TRBV3-2) and J is TRBJ2-1; 15 bases align to TRBD2. CDR3 size: 17 residues. Trimming removed 4 bases from V and 8 bases from J; junction bases left unmatched: 9. Germline assignment: CDR1 LGHDT and CDR2 YNNKEL (reference sequence). The CDR3 DNA sequence: TGTGCCAGCAGCCGCGGACTAGCGGGGGGGCCTTTCCATGAGCAGTTCTTC. It codes for CASSRGLAGGPFHEQFF.

The chain recombines TRBV5-1 with TRBJ2-2; 8 bases are shared with TRBD2. This CDR3 comprises 15 residues. The J segment lost 2 bases and the V segment lost 3 bases, leaving 3 bases of the junction unmatched. Germline V CDR1 and CDR2: SGHRS, YFSETQ. CDR3 residues: CASSYGTSNTGELFF. CDR3 bases: TGCGCCAGCAGCTATGGGACTAGTAACACCGGGGAGCTGTTTTTT. Full variable domain (remainder filled in from reference TRBV5-1 and TRBJ2-2): KAGVTQTPRYLIKTRGQQVTLSCSPISGHRSVSWYQQTPGQGLQFLFEYFSETQRNKGNFPGRFSGRQFSNSRSEMNVSTLELGDSALYLCASSYGTSNTGELFFGEGSRLTVL.

V gene TRBV3-1 (or the pseudogene TRBV3-2) combines with J gene TRBJ1-2; perhaps TRBD1 as D (5 bases). CDR1 and CDR2 from the germline V gene are LGHDT and YNNKEL (reference sequence). V was pared by 2 bases and J by 4 bases, with 14 bases between. The CDR3 runs 15 residues. The CDR3 region is CASSQPSEGAYGYTF. DNA of the CDR3: TGTGCCAGCAGCCAACCCTCCGAAGGGGCCTATGGCTACACCTTC.

The V call is TRBV6-5, the J call TRBJ2-7; 7 bases align to TRBD2. The germline CDR1 and CDR2 sequences are MNHEY and SVGAGI. The trim removed 0 bases at V and 0 bases at J, leaving 5 bases unmatched. CDR3 length equals 16 residues. The CDR3, as DNA: TGTGCCAGCAGTTACTCGGCAGGGAGGGACTCCTACGAGCAGTACTTC. Protein: CASSYSAGRDSYEQYF.

The V and J genes are TRBV11-2 and TRBJ1-1, with D perhaps TRBD1 (5 bases). Germline V gene data show CDR1 as SGHAT and CDR2 as FQNNGV. V was clipped by 6 bases and J by 7 bases, with 12 bases between them. The CDR3 sequence is 12 residues long. CDR3 loop: CASRRDGLEAFF. CDR3 sequence (DNA): TGTGCCAGCAGGCGGGACGGACTTGAAGCTTTCTTT.

The rearrangement uses TRBV4-2 and TRBJ2-1; D not resolved. This CDR3 has 16 amino acids. Looked up from germline, CDR1 is LGHNA and CDR2 is YNFKEQ. Trimming stripped 1 base from V and 9 bases from J, with 19 bases between. In nucleotides, the CDR3 is TGTGCCAGCAGCCAAGGTACGATTGGCTCTCGCGGTGAGCAGTTCTTC. Translated: CASSQGTIGSRGEQFF.

The chain recombines TRBV11-1 with TRBJ1-1; D gene ambiguous. The germline V gene has CDR1 SGHAT and CDR2 FQDESV (reference sequence). V was pared by 5 bases and J by 4 bases, with 11 bases between. CDR3 length: 13 amino acids. This CDR3 is CASSPEIGTEAFF. For the CDR3, the DNA is TGTGCCAGCAGCCCCGAGATTGGCACTGAAGCTTTCTTT.

The chain carries TRBV5-4 and TRBJ1-2, with 9 bases fitting TRBD1. CDR3 size: 14 residues. Germline loops: CDR1 SGHNT, CDR2 YYREEE (reference sequence). J gave up 2 bases and V 3 bases, and 2 bases lay outside the gene matches. In DNA form, the CDR3 reads TGTGCCAGCAGCTCGGGACAGGGAAACTATGGCTACACCTTC. This gives the protein CASSSGQGNYGYTF.

V and J are TRBV27 and TRBJ1-6, with 11 bases matching TRBD1. Per the germline V gene, CDR1 is MNHEY and CDR2 is SMNVEV (reference sequence). The CDR3 runs 19 residues. After removal of 2 bases from V and 0 bases from J, the junction contained 6 bases not matched to a gene. The DNA of the CDR3 is TGTGCCAGCAGTTTAAAGGACAGGGGGCCTAGCTCCTATAATTCACCCCTCCACTTT. It specifies CASSLKDRGPSSYNSPLHF.

The V call is TRBV6-2 or TRBV6-3, the J call TRBJ1-4, with 10 positions matching TRBD1. J lost 8 bases, V lost 6 bases, and 15 bases had no gene match. The CDR3 covers 17 residues. Germline CDR1 reads MNHEY; CDR2 reads SVGEGT. The CDR3 coding sequence is TGTGCCAGCAGCCCTAGACAGGGGGCGCGTCGGAGAGAAAAACTGTTTTTT. Translating gives CASSPRQGARRREKLFF.

The chain has TRBV10-1 and TRBJ2-1, with 16 nucleotides matching TRBD2. The J segment lost 7 bases and the V segment lost 6 bases, leaving 18 bases of the junction unmatched. Germline loops: CDR1 WNHNN, CDR2 SYGVQD (reference sequence). CDR3 length: 20 amino acids. DNA for the CDR3: TGCGCCAGCAGGGACAACCCGGGACTAGCGGGGGGGCTAACAGGGAATGAGCAGTTCTTC. Translation gives CASRDNPGLAGGLTGNEQFF.

The chain joins TRBV5-4 to TRBJ2-2; D unresolved. The CDR3 contains 13 residues. V lost 10 bases and J lost 2, with 12 bases in between. Germline V gives CDR1 SGHNT, CDR2 YYREEE (reference sequence). The CDR3 sequence: CAASGRNTGELFF. CDR3 nucleotides: TGTGCCGCCTCAGGCAGAAACACCGGGGAGCTGTTTTTT.

The chain employs TRBV5-5 and TRBJ1-5, with 10 bases matching TRBD1. The J segment lost 2 bases and the V segment lost 5 bases, leaving 4 bases of the junction unmatched. Germline values: CDR1 SGHKS, CDR2 YYEKEE (reference sequence). CDR3 length: 15 amino acids. CDR3: CASRGTGEGNQPQHF. The CDR3, as DNA: TGTGCCAGCAGGGGGACAGGGGAGGGCAATCAGCCCCAGCATTTT.

This clone was detected many times. This sequence joins TRBV5-1 and TRBJ2-1; 8 nucleotides align to TRBD1. CDR1 and CDR2 from the germline V gene are SGHRS and YFSETQ. Trimming cost V 1 base and J 16 bases; bases outside gene matches: 10. CDR3 size: 13 residues. CDR3 coding DNA: TGCGCCAGCAGCTTGACCGACAGGGGTAATAGCTTCTTC. It encodes CASSLTDRGNSFF.

V is TRBV5-4 and J is TRBJ1-3, with 9 bases matching TRBD1. The CDR3 sequence is 17 residues long. Germline lookup yields CDR1 SGHNT and CDR2 YYREEE (reference sequence). The V gene end was trimmed by 7 bases and the J gene end by 7 bases; junction bases not matched to a gene: 18. The CDR3 coding sequence is TGTGCCAGCTCGACCGGGACAGGGCCCTCTTACCCTAACACCATATATTTT. Its protein product is CASSTGTGPSYPNTIYF.

This chain connects TRBV7-8 to TRBJ2-7, with 12 positions matching TRBD2. V trimming: 6 bases; J trimming: 3 bases; junction bases outside the gene matches: 6. Germline values: CDR1 SGHVS, CDR2 FQNEAQ. CDR3 length: 15 amino acids. The CDR3 spells CASSLRLAGVYEQYF. DNA for the CDR3: TGTGCCAGCAGTCTTCGACTAGCGGGGGTCTACGAGCAGTACTTC.